This passage covers 20 T cell receptor beta chains from one sample sequenced in a study of CD4+ T cells in melanoma. Sequencing was performed with immunoSEQ multiplex PCR; in TCRdb, only in-frame clones are kept and a portion is missing. The sample has about 140,000 clones; about nine tenths are singletons. These receptors were obtained from a human donor with melanoma.

The rearrangement joins TRBV7-2 to TRBJ2-5; 9 bases match TRBD2. The CDR3 consists of 15 residues. J lost 4 bases, V lost 4 bases, and 7 bases had no gene match. CDR1 is SGHTA, CDR2 FQGNSA, per germline. CDR3 residues: CASSSGRGGLETQYF. The CDR3 nucleotides are TGTGCCAGCAGCTCAGGGCGGGGGGGCTTAGAGACCCAGTACTTC.

The chain recombines TRBV10-3 with TRBJ2-7, with 10 bases that match TRBD1. Germline CDR1 ENHRY, CDR2 SYGVKD. CDR3 length: 15 amino acids. V shed 2 bases, J shed 3 bases, and the junction held 4 bases outside the gene matches. CDR3 region: CAISERTGGIYEQYF. CDR3 DNA: TGTGCCATCAGTGAGAGGACAGGGGGTATCTACGAGCAGTACTTC.

The J gene is TRBJ1-1, the V gene TRBV5-1; no firm D call. Trimming cost V 3 bases and J 4 bases, with 13 bases left between them. CDR3 length equals 14 residues. CDR1 is SGHRS and CDR2 is YFSETQ in the germline V gene. The CDR3 sequence is CASSWNLGATEAFF. The DNA for the CDR3 is TGCGCCAGCAGCTGGAACTTGGGTGCCACTGAAGCTTTCTTT.

This chain joins TRBV6-1 and TRBJ2-2; 9 bases match TRBD1. V dropped 6 bases and J dropped 5; count of bases not matched to a gene: 4. This CDR3 contains 14 residues. In germline, CDR1 is MNHNS, CDR2 SASEGT. This CDR3 is CASRRQGETGELFF. CDR3 nucleotides: TGTGCCAGCAGGCGACAGGGGGAAACCGGGGAGCTGTTTTTT.

The chain combines TRBV9 with TRBJ2-5; D unresolved. Germline CDR1 and CDR2: SGDLS and YYNGEE. Trimming removed 0 bases from V and 4 bases from J, with 4 bases in between. The CDR3 covers 12 residues. The CDR3 reads CASSVGRETQYF. Written as DNA, the CDR3 is TGTGCCAGCAGCGTAGGACGAGAGACCCAGTACTTC.

The J gene is TRBJ2-3, the V gene TRBV18; TRBD2 is a possible D gene (5 bases). The CDR3 has 13 amino acids. V gave up 3 bases and J gave up 6 bases, with 10 bases separating them. Germline CDR1 reads KGHSH; CDR2 reads LQKENI. CDR3 sequence reads: CASSPGSSDTQYF. The CDR3 DNA is TGTGCCAGCTCACCCGGATCTAGCGATACGCAGTATTTT.

V gene TRBV18 combines with J gene TRBJ2-6; D not resolved. Per the germline V gene, CDR1 is KGHSH and CDR2 is LQKENI. The CDR3 runs to 16 residues. The ends were cut back, 5 bases at V and 0 bases at J, with 11 bases in the middle. The CDR3 reads CASSSLLGSGANVLTF. CDR3 coding DNA: TGTGCCAGCTCATCACTCCTCGGCTCTGGGGCCAACGTCCTGACTTTC.

The chain links TRBV5-1 to TRBJ2-5; possible D gene TRBD2, 6 bases. With 4 bases removed from V and 5 bases from J, the gap between germline ends came to 15 bases. This CDR3 spans 14 amino acids. Germline loops: CDR1 SGHRS, CDR2 YFSETQ. CDR3 loop: CASSRGGDSETQYF. Here the CDR3 DNA reads TGCGCCAGCAGCCGCGGAGGGGACTCGGAGACCCAGTACTTC. Full variable domain (missing parts from reference TRBV5-1 and TRBJ2-5): KAGVTQTPRYLIKTRGQQVTLSCSPISGHRSVSWYQQTPGQGLQFLFEYFSETQRNKGNFPGRFSGRQFSNSRSEMNVSTLELGDSALYLCASSRGGDSETQYFGPGTRLLVL.

The V and J genes are TRBV10-3 and TRBJ1-2; D is possibly TRBD1 (5 bases). CDR1 is ENHRY and CDR2 is SYGVKD in the germline V gene. The CDR3 sequence is 15 residues long. Trimming cost V 5 bases and J 4 bases, with 17 bases left between them. Here the CDR3 DNA reads TGTGCCATCAGTCCGAGGTCACCCCAGGGCTATGGCTACACCTTC. Protein product: CAISPRSPQGYGYTF.

This chain uses TRBV7-9 with TRBJ2-2; 11 bases are a match to TRBD1. Germline CDR1 and CDR2: SEHNR and FQNEAQ (reference sequence). V lost 3 bases, J lost 6 bases, and 3 bases stayed unmatched. This CDR3 has 15 amino acids. The CDR3 nucleotides are TGTGCCAGCAGCTTGGGACAGGGGGACGCCGGGGAGCTGTTTTTT. It yields the protein CASSLGQGDAGELFF.

This clone was counted once. This chain links TRBV18 with TRBJ1-1; maybe TRBD1 (5 bases). Germline assignment: CDR1 KGHSH and CDR2 LQKENI. The CDR3 runs 15 residues. Trimming shortened V by 0 bases and J by 1 base, and 9 bases separated the two germline ends. The DNA for the CDR3 is TGTGCCAGCTCACCACCGTACCAGGGGAACACTGAAGCTTTCTTT. Translated: CASSPPYQGNTEAFF.

The CDR3 here is CASSPPPGQAVDEQYF. Here the CDR3 DNA reads TGTGCCAGCAGCCCGCCTCCCGGACAGGCGGTAGACGAGCAGTACTTC. The V call is TRBV5-4, the J call TRBJ2-7; TRBD1 matches at 7 bases. Germline CDR1 and CDR2: SGHNT and YYREEE (reference sequence). Trimming removed 4 bases from V and 5 bases from J; junction bases left unmatched: 15. The CDR3 has 16 amino acids.

This chain joins TRBV5-1 and TRBJ2-3; TRBD2 matches at 10 bases. The junction had 4 bases not matched to a gene; V was cut back by 4 bases and J by 2 bases. Per the germline V gene, CDR1 is SGHRS and CDR2 is YFSETQ. The CDR3 covers 15 residues. The CDR3 sequence: CASSEGLAFTDTQYF. CDR3 nucleotide sequence: TGCGCCAGCAGCGAGGGACTAGCGTTCACAGATACGCAGTATTTT. The whole variable domain, filled in from reference TRBV5-1 and TRBJ2-3, reads KAGVTQTPRYLIKTRGQQVTLSCSPISGHRSVSWYQQTPGQGLQFLFEYFSETQRNKGNFPGRFSGRQFSNSRSEMNVSTLELGDSALYLCASSEGLAFTDTQYFGPGTRLTVL.

The chain links TRBV5-6 to TRBJ1-1; unclear D gene. Deletions cut 6 bases from V and 2 bases from J, with 11 bases between. CDR1 SGHDT and CDR2 YYEEEE come from the germline V gene. The CDR3 is 13 residues long. This CDR3 reads CASTRLSNTEAFF. CDR3 DNA sequence: TGTGCCAGCACCCGGCTGAGTAACACTGAAGCTTTCTTT.

The chain carries TRBV5-1 and TRBJ2-7; a possible D gene is TRBD1 (6 bases). The germline V gene encodes CDR1 SGHRS and CDR2 YFSETQ. The CDR3 runs to 14 residues. V was shortened by 3 bases and J by 2 bases, with 12 bases between the two germline ends. The DNA of the CDR3 is TGCGCCAGCAGCTACAGGGAGTTCGCCTACGAGCAGTACTTC. It specifies CASSYREFAYEQYF.

The V and J genes are TRBV28 and TRBJ1-4; 11 positions match TRBD1. The V and J ends lost 6 bases and 6 bases, in that order; junction bases with no gene match: 9. CDR1 is MDHEN and CDR2 is SYDVKM in the germline V gene. There are 16 residues in the CDR3. The CDR3 nucleotides read TGTGCCAGCAGGCATAGGACAGGGGGCGCGTATGAAAAACTGTTTTTT. Amino acid sequence: CASRHRTGGAYEKLFF.

This clone was picked up one time. The rearrangement uses TRBV10-3 and TRBJ2-5; D ambiguous. Trimming pared 2 bases from V and 0 bases from J, leaving 4 bases between. CDR3 length: 13 residues. Germline V lookup: CDR1 ENHRY, CDR2 SYGVKD. The CDR3 DNA reads TGTGCCATCAGTGAGGGGGACCAAGAGACCCAGTACTTC. Translation gives CAISEGDQETQYF.

In DNA, the CDR3 is TGCAGCGCTCAGACAGGGAGACAGCCCCAGCATTTT. The encoded protein is CSAQTGRQPQHF. The rearrangement joins TRBV29-1 to TRBJ1-5, with TRBD1 matching 7 bases. CDR3 length: 12 residues. V shed 7 bases and J 7 bases; nucleotides not matched to a gene: 7. Germline CDR1 is SQVTM and CDR2 is ANQGSEA.

V usage is TRBV7-2 and J usage is TRBJ2-7; TRBD2 matches at 9 bases. The trim removed 3 bases at V and 2 bases at J, leaving 5 bases unmatched. Per germline, CDR1 SGHTA and CDR2 FQGNSA. CDR3 length equals 15 residues. Written as DNA, the CDR3 is TGTGCCAGCAGCTTGCAGGGCGGGGGGGCCTACGAGCAGTACTTC. Translating it yields CASSLQGGGAYEQYF.

J is TRBJ2-2 and V is TRBV7-3; 10 bases match TRBD2. Germline V gene lookup returns CDR1 SGHTA and CDR2 FQGTGA. This CDR3 contains 17 residues. Trimming removed 4 bases from V and 2 bases from J; junction bases left unmatched: 7. CDR3 DNA sequence: TGTGCCAGCAGCTCACTCAAGCGGGGGGGAAACACCGGGGAGCTGTTTTTT. Protein sequence: CASSSLKRGGNTGELFF.